A selection of T cell receptor beta chains follows, all from one sample in a study of T-cell memory formation after mild COVID-19. TCRdb called the 5' RACE reads again in MiXCR, with one record for every CDR3 protein. The sample contains hundreds of thousands of distinct CDR3 sequences, about a fifth of which appear only once. The sequenced sample was PBMCs or a T cell subset sorted from them (not recorded which). Every receptor here comes from an adult woman who had mild COVID-19 (a few samples of this study predate the infection). Cell type and time point are not known. The CDR3 runs from the conserved cysteine through the conserved F or W. A D gene is named only where the DNA matches it firmly. Clone size is not always given. Where it is, it says once, few, many or a class for expanded clones.

abundance,d_gene,j_gene,v_gene,CDR3aa,CDR3nt
.,.,TRBJ2-3,TRBV7-9,CASSLAGSGSDTQYF,TGTGCCAGCAGCTTAGCGGGTAGCGGTTCAGATACGCAGTATTTT
few,.,TRBJ1-6,TRBV7-3,CASSLGVSNSPLHF,TGTGCCAGCAGCTTGGGGGTTAGTAATTCACCCCTCCACTTT
few,.,TRBJ2-1,TRBV28,CASLDWGREFF,TGTGCCAGCCTCGATTGGGGCCGGGAGTTCTTC
.,.,TRBJ2-5,TRBV7-2,CASSLEVLGMYQETQYF,TGTGCCAGCAGCTTAGAGGTCCTCGGCATGTACCAAGAGACCCAGTACTTC
many,.,TRBJ2-1,TRBV7-9,CASSLVGSAEQFF,TGTGCCAGCAGCTTAGTCGGGTCAGCGGAGCAGTTCTTC
many,.,TRBJ2-1,TRBV5-5,CASIQPLNSGRDEQFF,TGTGCCAGCATCCAGCCCCTAAATAGCGGTAGGGATGAGCAGTTCTTC
few,TRBD1,TRBJ1-1,TRBV7-9,CASSPTGTGLNTEAFF,TGTGCCAGCAGCCCCACCGGGACAGGCCTGAACACTGAAGCTTTCTTT
few,TRBD1,TRBJ1-3,TRBV7-8,CASSPRTGSGNTIYF,TGTGCCAGCAGCCCCCGGACAGGATCTGGAAACACCATATATTTT
.,TRBD2,TRBJ2-7,TRBV7-6,CASSPGTSGTSYEQYF,TGTGCCAGCAGTCCCGGGACTAGCGGAACCTCCTACGAGCAGTACTTC
once,TRBD1,TRBJ2-1,TRBV14,CASSHMGQGAVNEQFF,TGTGCCAGCAGCCACATGGGGCAGGGGGCCGTCAATGAGCAGTTCTTC
.,.,TRBJ1-2,TRBV6-1,CASSDLQGYGYTF,TGTGCCAGCAGTGATTTACAGGGCTATGGCTACACCTTC
.,.,TRBJ2-1,TRBV24-1,CATSDLLGYNEQFF,TGTGCCACCAGTGATTTACTAGGGTACAATGAGCAGTTCTTC
few,TRBD1,TRBJ1-2,TRBV7-9,CASSSIQGAYGYTF,TGTGCCAGCAGCTCCATACAGGGGGCCTATGGCTACACCTTC
.,TRBD1,TRBJ2-1,TRBV7-9,CASSLGQGDRNEQFF,TGTGCCAGCAGCTTAGGACAGGGGGATAGGAATGAGCAGTTCTTC
.,.,TRBJ2-5,TRBV11-2,CASSPGSHERETQYF,TGTGCCAGCAGTCCGGGGAGCCATGAAAGGGAGACCCAGTACTTC
.,.,TRBJ1-5,TRBV19,CASIAGRANQPQHF,TGTGCCAGTATTGCTGGGAGGGCCAATCAGCCCCAGCATTTT
many,TRBD1,TRBJ2-7,TRBV12-3/TRBV12-4,CASSLARQGPFEQYF,TGTGCCAGCAGTTTAGCCCGACAGGGACCCTTCGAGCAGTACTTC
.,.,TRBJ1-1,TRBV7-2,CASSFTAYTEAFF,TGTGCCAGCAGCTTTACGGCTTACACTGAAGCTTTCTTT
.,.,TRBJ1-1,TRBV18,CASSPPRGRNTEAFF,TGTGCCAGCTCACCACCGCGGGGGAGGAACACTGAAGCTTTCTTT
.,TRBD1,TRBJ1-5,TRBV20-1,CSAITGGNQPQHF,TGCAGTGCTATAACAGGGGGCAATCAGCCCCAGCATTTT
.,.,TRBJ2-7,TRBV29-1,CSVEGKGLYEQYF,TGCAGCGTTGAGGGCAAAGGTTTATACGAGCAGTACTTC
many,.,TRBJ1-5,TRBV12-3/TRBV12-4,CASSLCRGGQPQHF,TGTGCCAGCAGTTTGTGCAGGGGCGGTCAGCCCCAGCATTTT
.,TRBD2,TRBJ2-2,TRBV14,CASSHGVIRASGVTGELFF,TGTGCCAGCAGCCACGGCGTCATCAGGGCGAGCGGGGTCACCGGGGAGCTGTTTTTT
many,.,TRBJ2-7,TRBV9,CASSPLVPATLYEQYF,TGTGCCAGCAGCCCCCTTGTCCCCGCCACCCTCTACGAGCAGTACTTC